These 8 T cell receptor beta chains were all obtained from the same sample, sequenced in a study of identical twins. TCRdb re-called the 5' RACE reads through MiXCR, storing one row per CDR3 protein. The top ten clones hold 40% of a sample with roughly 200,000 distinct CDR3 sequences, approximately 16% of them seen once. The same data also contributed to another study, on T cells expressing NK-cell markers.

The sequencing input was CD8+ T cells sorted from blood. Every receptor here comes from a woman aged 18-29 years in good health.

V and J are TRBV11-3 and TRBJ1-1; perhaps TRBD1 as D (6 bases). Germline CDR1 reads SGHNT; CDR2 reads YENEEA. Trimming shortened V by 1 base and J by 4 bases, and 10 bases separated the two germline ends. The CDR3 spans 14 residues. The CDR3 here is CASSLGKQGTEAFF. The DNA for the CDR3 is TGTGCCAGCAGCTTAGGAAAACAGGGCACTGAAGCTTTCTTT.

The table lists this clonotype with a few counts. The V gene is TRBV20-1, the J gene TRBJ2-7, with 8 bases identical to TRBD1. The germline V gene has CDR1 DFQATT and CDR2 SNEGSKA (reference sequence). Trimming cost V 5 bases and J 4 bases; bases outside gene matches: 4. The CDR3 covers 12 residues. In nucleotides, the CDR3 is TGCAGTGCTCAGGACAGGGAGTACGAGCAGTACTTC. Translating gives CSAQDREYEQYF.

This clonotype has just a few counts. The chain couples TRBV10-3 to TRBJ1-1; 9 bases are a match to TRBD1. The V segment lost 1 base and the J segment 1 base; nucleotides outside the gene matches: 7. Germline-derived CDR1 and CDR2 are ENHRY and SYGVKD. This CDR3 is built from 17 residues. CDR3 residues: CAISELPGQGPNTEAFF. The CDR3 DNA reads as TGTGCCATCAGTGAGTTACCGGGACAGGGACCGAACACTGAAGCTTTCTTT.

This clonotype was observed a handful of times. The CDR3 nucleotides read TGCGCCAGCAGCCAAGATGAGGGAGCAGAGACCCAGTACTTC. Amino acids: CASSQDEGAETQYF. V usage is TRBV4-3 and J usage is TRBJ2-5, with D possibly being TRBD2 (5 bases). Germline CDR1 LGHNA, CDR2 YSLEER. Trimming stripped 0 bases from V and 4 bases from J, with 9 bases between. The CDR3 has 14 residues.

This clonotype turned up a few times. The genes are TRBV5-1 and TRBJ2-1; no firm D call. Between the trimmed V and J ends, which lost 1 base and 0 bases, there was a span of 11 bases. CDR1 SGHRS and CDR2 YFSETQ come from the germline V gene. The CDR3 is 16 amino acids. The CDR3 spells CASSLPPSSSYNEQFF. In DNA, the CDR3 is TGCGCCAGCAGCTTGCCCCCATCAAGCTCCTACAATGAGCAGTTCTTC.

The chain couples TRBV5-1 to TRBJ2-1; TRBD1 aligns across 8 bases. Looked up from germline, CDR1 is SGHRS and CDR2 is YFSETQ. The CDR3 is 17 residues long. After removal of 5 bases from V and 5 bases from J, the junction contained 15 bases not matched to a gene. CDR3 protein: CASSSPWTGLGDNEQFF. CDR3 DNA: TGCGCCAGCAGTTCACCCTGGACAGGGTTGGGAGACAATGAGCAGTTCTTC.

This clonotype was found a few times. V usage is TRBV19 and J usage is TRBJ1-5, with unresolved D. The ends were cut back, 1 base at V and 11 bases at J, with 9 bases in the middle. Looked up from germline, CDR1 is LNHDA and CDR2 is SQIVND (reference sequence). This CDR3 spans 12 amino acids. The CDR3 loop reads CASSIVPASQHF. The CDR3 bases are TGTGCCAGTAGTATAGTTCCCGCTTCCCAGCATTTT.

Only a few counts were recorded for this clonotype. The rearrangement uses TRBV12-3 or TRBV12-4 and TRBJ2-1, with TRBD2 matching 8 bases. Trimming cost V 4 bases and J 13 bases; bases outside gene matches: 18. The CDR3 covers 16 residues. CDR3 in amino acids: CASSSLTGGSGTIQFF. The CDR3 nucleotides are TGTGCCAGCAGTTCCCTTACCGGGGGTAGCGGGACAATCCAGTTCTTC.